This TCR beta chain comes out of a study of T cells in Graves' hyperthyroidism and ophthalmopathy. Study-wide background: Peripheral blood was obtained at initial diagnosis, preceding any treatment.

J gave up 4 bases and V 0 bases, and 5 bases lay outside the gene matches. Per germline, CDR1 MNHEY and CDR2 SVGAGI. The CDR3 has 15 residues. This clonotype was detected ten times or more. Its antigen is as yet unknown. Amplification of TCR beta CDR3 regions was performed using RNA transcripts as template. First-round RT-PCR targeting the TCR CDR3 was performed with the HTBI primer set. Each CDR3 protein is one row after TCRdb ran MiXCR on the multiplex PCR reads. The data show fewer than 900,000 distinct CDR3 sequences, 18% seen once. Those patients with uncontrolled infection, other autoimmune disease, pregnancy or lactation were excluded. General observations from the study: Blood also showed most of the thyroid clonotypes that were expanded above 0.001. From stable hyperthyroidism, ophthalmopathy was set apart by a 13 V-J model.

This sequence was found in a woman aged 45-65 years with Graves' hyperthyroidism that later progressed to Graves' ophthalmopathy. The sample comprised blood. The V call is TRBV6-5, the J call TRBJ1-2; 7 bases agree with TRBD1. CDR3 in DNA: TGTGCCAGCAGTTACTCCGTAGGGACAGCCTATGGCTACACCTTC. It encodes CASSYSVGTAYGYTF.